This note documents a single T cell receptor (beta chain) sequence. The method was immunoSEQ multiplex PCR; TCRdb's version includes in-frame clones alone and lacks a portion of them. The sample carries roughly 38,000 clones, about 91% recorded once. This entry is derived from a study of T cell changes during pregnancy in multiple sclerosis. Germline V CDR1 and CDR2: MNHEY, SMNVEV (reference sequence). CDR3 length: 14 amino acids. With 5 bases clipped from V and 6 bases from J, the junction kept 7 bases outside the gene matches. The source material was CD4+ T cells from peripheral blood mononuclear cells, sampled before pregnancy. The rearrangement joins TRBV27 to TRBJ2-1; 7 bases are a match to TRBD2. The TCR originated in a female donor with multiple sclerosis, enrolled in a pregnancy study. CDR3 sequence reads: CASSAGTTVNEQFF. The CDR3 region has the DNA TGTGCCAGCAGTGCCGGGACTACCGTCAATGAGCAGTTCTTC.